The 18 T cell receptor beta chains reported below all come from one sample, sequenced in a study of cytomegalovirus exposure and HLA in healthy donors. Sequencing used immunoSEQ multiplex PCR; TCRdb keeps in-frame clones, though not all of them. The profile shows 130,000 or so clones, roughly 89% of them singletons. Input material: PBMCs. These receptors were taken from a woman aged 18-29 years in good health and CMV-seronegative.

The V call is TRBV6-1, the J call TRBJ1-2, with TRBD1 identical over 7 bases. This CDR3 has 14 amino acids. Losses at the gene ends were 6 bases for V and 5 bases for J; bases not matched to a gene: 9. The germline CDR1 and CDR2 sequences are MNHNS and SASEGT. CDR3 nucleotides: TGTGCCAGCAGCCGGACAGGCGAGCTATATGGCTACACCTTC. The encoded protein is CASSRTGELYGYTF.

The rearrangement uses TRBV6-6 and TRBJ2-1; no clear D gene. Trimming removed 6 bases from V and 7 bases from J, with 10 bases in between. This CDR3 spans 12 amino acids. Per germline, CDR1 MNHNY and CDR2 SVGAGI (reference sequence). The CDR3 bases are TGTGCCAGCAGATTTAGCCGTAATGAGCAGTTCTTC. This translates into CASRFSRNEQFF.

V gene TRBV19 combines with J gene TRBJ2-7, with 10 nucleotides matching TRBD1. Trimming cost V 5 bases and J 5 bases; bases outside gene matches: 9. Germline CDR1 is LNHDA and CDR2 is SQIVND (reference sequence). The CDR3 runs 15 residues. DNA for the CDR3: TGTGCCAGTAGTTGGGGGACAGGGGAAGGGAACGAGCAGTACTTC. Protein: CASSWGTGEGNEQYF.

This rearrangement joins TRBV5-6 to TRBJ1-1; D may be TRBD1 (5 bases). Trimming stripped 1 base from V and 3 bases from J, with 13 bases between. The CDR3 is 15 residues long. Germline V lookup: CDR1 SGHDT, CDR2 YYEEEE. CDR3 sequence: CASSLLGVLDTEAFF. The CDR3 bases are TGTGCCAGCAGCTTGTTAGGGGTCTTGGACACTGAAGCTTTCTTT.

The rearrangement links TRBV5-1 to TRBJ1-2; 7 nucleotides agree with TRBD1. Germline CDR1 and CDR2: SGHRS and YFSETQ. After removal of 4 bases from V and 7 bases from J, the junction contained 13 bases not matched to a gene. The CDR3 runs to 15 residues. The CDR3 reads CASSKRTGGLGGYTF. The CDR3 nucleotides are TGCGCCAGCAGCAAACGGACAGGCGGATTAGGTGGCTACACCTTC.

V gene TRBV11-2 combines with J gene TRBJ2-1, with 13 bases aligning to TRBD2. Per the germline V gene, CDR1 is SGHAT and CDR2 is FQNNGV. V trimming: 8 bases; J trimming: 8 bases; junction bases outside the gene matches: 6. The CDR3 spans 14 residues. CDR3 sequence (DNA): TGTGCCAGCGGACTAGCGGGGGTTCTGGATGAGCAGTTCTTC. Protein sequence: CASGLAGVLDEQFF.

The chain combines TRBV5-1 with TRBJ1-4; TRBD1 might be the D (6 bases). The CDR3 spans 14 residues. V lost 4 bases to trimming and J lost 8 bases, with 15 bases between them. Germline loops: CDR1 SGHRS, CDR2 YFSETQ. CDR3 DNA: TGCGCCAGCAGCCAAGGGGACACTGTGGAAAAACTGTTTTTT. It encodes CASSQGDTVEKLFF.

The chain has TRBV6-1 and TRBJ2-3; TRBD2 aligns across 8 bases. The J segment lost 2 bases and the V segment lost 2 bases, leaving 6 bases of the junction unmatched. Germline values: CDR1 MNHNS, CDR2 SASEGT. The CDR3 is 16 residues long. The CDR3 sequence is CASSELSGSTTDTQYF. The CDR3 DNA is TGTGCCAGCAGTGAACTCAGCGGGAGTACCACAGATACGCAGTATTTT.

V usage is TRBV6-5 and J usage is TRBJ1-4; possibly TRBD1 for D (5 bases). V was pared by 0 bases and J by 3 bases, with 8 bases between. This CDR3 comprises 15 residues. CDR1 and CDR2 from the germline V gene are MNHEY and SVGAGI. The CDR3 loop reads CASSYSTASNEKLFF. The CDR3 nucleotides read TGTGCCAGCAGTTACTCGACAGCTTCTAATGAAAAACTGTTTTTT.

The V and J genes are TRBV11-2 and TRBJ1-4; 10 nucleotides agree with TRBD1. CDR1 is SGHAT, CDR2 FQNNGV, per germline. V shed 4 bases and J 12 bases; nucleotides not matched to a gene: 5. The CDR3 is 13 amino acids. The DNA of the CDR3 is TGTGCCAGCAGCTCGGACAGGGGGTCGGAACTGTTTTTT. Translation: CASSSDRGSELFF.

The chain links TRBV10-2 to TRBJ1-5; D is perhaps TRBD1 (5 bases). Trimming left V 2 bases short and J 7 bases short, with 18 bases between. The length of the CDR3 is 16 residues. Germline CDR1 and CDR2: WSHSY and SAAADI. The CDR3 DNA reads as TGCGCCAGCAGTGAGCCCGGGAGTATAGGGGTACAGCCCCAGCATTTT. This translates into CASSEPGSIGVQPQHF.

The chain uses TRBV2 and TRBJ1-5; D is unresolved. This CDR3 spans 15 amino acids. In germline, CDR1 is SNHLY, CDR2 FYNNEI. V lost 8 bases and J lost 6, with 20 bases in between. CDR3 sequence: CASGLDSRESQPQHF. The DNA for the CDR3 is TGTGCCAGCGGGCTGGATTCGAGGGAAAGTCAGCCCCAGCATTTT. The full variable domain, rest sourced from reference TRBV2 and TRBJ1-5, is EPEVTQTPSHQVTQMGQEVILRCVPISNHLYFYWYRQILGQKVEFLVSFYNNEISEKSEIFDDQFSVERPDGSNFTLKIRSTKLEDSAMYFCASGLDSRESQPQHFGDGTRLSIL.

This chain uses TRBV5-1 with TRBJ1-2, with 9 bases fitting TRBD1. Per the germline V gene, CDR1 is SGHRS and CDR2 is YFSETQ. Trimming took 0 bases from V and 10 from J; bases not matched to a gene: 7. The CDR3 is made up of 14 amino acids. As DNA, the CDR3 is TGCGCCAGCAGCTTGGAGGGACAGGGAATCCCCTACACCTTC. Amino acid sequence: CASSLEGQGIPYTF. The full variable domain, rest sourced from reference TRBV5-1 and TRBJ1-2, is KAGVTQTPRYLIKTRGQQVTLSCSPISGHRSVSWYQQTPGQGLQFLFEYFSETQRNKGNFPGRFSGRQFSNSRSEMNVSTLELGDSALYLCASSLEGQGIPYTFGSGTRLTVV.

This rearrangement joins TRBV5-1 to TRBJ2-5; TRBD1 matches 7 bases. Trimming removed 1 base from V and 5 bases from J; junction bases left unmatched: 5. This CDR3 has 14 amino acids. Germline V gene lookup returns CDR1 SGHRS and CDR2 YFSETQ. CDR3 region: CASSLIGGGETQYF. In nucleotides, the CDR3 is TGCGCCAGCAGCTTGATAGGGGGCGGGGAGACCCAGTACTTC.

The gene calls are TRBV18 and TRBJ2-7; D perhaps matches TRBD1 (5 bases). Trimming removed 3 bases at V and 4 bases at J, with 16 bases between. The CDR3 totals 15 residues. Germline CDR1 is KGHSH and CDR2 is LQKENI. For the CDR3, the DNA is TGTGCCAGCTCACCGCTTGAAGGGGCGAGGTACGAGCAGTACTTC. This translates into CASSPLEGARYEQYF.

This sequence joins TRBV5-1 and TRBJ2-3; maybe TRBD2 (6 bases). Germline lookup yields CDR1 SGHRS and CDR2 YFSETQ. Deletions cut 4 bases from V and 2 bases from J, with 17 bases between. CDR3 length: 16 amino acids. In nucleotides, the CDR3 is TGCGCCAGCAGCCAAACTGGGGGGATAGCCACAGATACGCAGTATTTT. It specifies CASSQTGGIATDTQYF.

As DNA, the CDR3 is TGCAGCGTTGAGGGGGGAGGCTCTGGGGCCAACGTCCTGACTTTC. Residues: CSVEGGGSGANVLTF. The chain recombines TRBV29-1 with TRBJ2-6; D is possibly TRBD2 (6 bases). The CDR3 covers 15 residues. Germline V gene data show CDR1 as SQVTM and CDR2 as ANQGSEA. With 3 bases removed from V and 0 bases from J, the gap between germline ends came to 9 bases.

This rearrangement joins TRBV25-1 to TRBJ1-2, with a weak D call TRBD1 (5 bases). V shed 6 bases and J shed 4 bases, with 18 bases lying between them. Germline V lookup: CDR1 MGHDK, CDR2 SYGVNS. This CDR3 has 15 residues. This CDR3 is CASSEDGGVGYGYTF. The CDR3 bases are TGTGCCAGCAGCGAAGACGGAGGGGTCGGCTATGGCTACACCTTC.